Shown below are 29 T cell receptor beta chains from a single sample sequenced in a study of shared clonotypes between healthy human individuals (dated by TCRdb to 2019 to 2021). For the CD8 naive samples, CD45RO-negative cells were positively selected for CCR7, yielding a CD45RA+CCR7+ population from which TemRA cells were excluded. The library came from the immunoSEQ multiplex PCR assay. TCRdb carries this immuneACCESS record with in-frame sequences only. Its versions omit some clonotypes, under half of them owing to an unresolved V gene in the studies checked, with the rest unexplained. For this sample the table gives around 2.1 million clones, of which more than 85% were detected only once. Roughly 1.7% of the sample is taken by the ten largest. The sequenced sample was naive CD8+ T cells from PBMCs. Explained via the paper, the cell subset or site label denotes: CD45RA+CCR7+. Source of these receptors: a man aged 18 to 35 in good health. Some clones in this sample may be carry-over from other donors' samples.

The CDR3 reads CAWRPTGAVEAFF. The CDR3 coding sequence is TGTGCCTGGCGACCGACAGGTGCGGTTGAAGCTTTCTTT. The chain uses TRBV30 and TRBJ1-1; TRBD1 might be the D (6 bases). V was cut by 5 bases and J by 7 bases, with 17 bases left in between. The germline V gene encodes CDR1 GTSNPN and CDR2 SVGIG (reference sequence). The CDR3 sequence is 13 residues long.

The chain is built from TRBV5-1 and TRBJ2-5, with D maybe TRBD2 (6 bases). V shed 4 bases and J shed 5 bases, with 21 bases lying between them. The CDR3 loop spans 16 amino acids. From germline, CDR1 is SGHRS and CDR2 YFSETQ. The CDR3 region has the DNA TGCGCCAGCAGCGCAAAGCGACTCGATGGAGGGGAGACCCAGTACTTC. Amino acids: CASSAKRLDGGETQYF.

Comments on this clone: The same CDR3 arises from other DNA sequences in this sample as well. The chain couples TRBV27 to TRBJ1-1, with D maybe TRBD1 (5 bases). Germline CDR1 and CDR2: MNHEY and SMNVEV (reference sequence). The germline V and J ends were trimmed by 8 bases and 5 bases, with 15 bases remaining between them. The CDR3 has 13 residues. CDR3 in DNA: TGTGCCAGCCGGGCAGGGCGACGGACTGAAGCTTTCTTT. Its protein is CASRAGRRTEAFF.

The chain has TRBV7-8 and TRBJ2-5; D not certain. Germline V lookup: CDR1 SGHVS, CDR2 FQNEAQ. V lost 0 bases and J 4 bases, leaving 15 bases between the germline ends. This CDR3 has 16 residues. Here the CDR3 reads CASSLARFLGSETQYF. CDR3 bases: TGTGCCAGCAGCTTAGCGCGGTTTCTGGGGTCAGAGACCCAGTACTTC.

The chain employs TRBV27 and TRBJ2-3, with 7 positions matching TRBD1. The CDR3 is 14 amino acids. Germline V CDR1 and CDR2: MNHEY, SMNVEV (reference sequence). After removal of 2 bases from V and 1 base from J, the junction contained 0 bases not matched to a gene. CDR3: CASSLDRGTDTQYF. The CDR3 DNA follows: TGTGCCAGCAGTTTAGACAGGGGCACAGATACGCAGTATTTT.

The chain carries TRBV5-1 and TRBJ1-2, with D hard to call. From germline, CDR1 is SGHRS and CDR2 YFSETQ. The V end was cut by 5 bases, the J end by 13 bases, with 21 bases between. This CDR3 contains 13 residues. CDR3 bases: TGCGCCAGCAGTCCCTACGACGGGGAGGAGGGCACCTTC. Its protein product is CASSPYDGEEGTF.

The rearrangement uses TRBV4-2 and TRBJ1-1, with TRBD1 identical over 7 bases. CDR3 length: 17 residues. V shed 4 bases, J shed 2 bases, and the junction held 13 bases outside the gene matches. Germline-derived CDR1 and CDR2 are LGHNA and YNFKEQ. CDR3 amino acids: CASSPLGQGGPNTEAFF. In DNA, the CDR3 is TGTGCCAGCAGCCCCCTGGGCCAGGGGGGCCCCAACACTGAAGCTTTCTTT.

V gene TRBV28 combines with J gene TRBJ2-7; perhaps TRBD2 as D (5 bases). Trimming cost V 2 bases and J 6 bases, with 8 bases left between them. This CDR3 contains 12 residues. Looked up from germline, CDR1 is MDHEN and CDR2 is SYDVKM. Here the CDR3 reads CASSLPRGEQYF. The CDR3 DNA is TGTGCCAGCAGTTTACCCCGGGGCGAGCAGTACTTC.

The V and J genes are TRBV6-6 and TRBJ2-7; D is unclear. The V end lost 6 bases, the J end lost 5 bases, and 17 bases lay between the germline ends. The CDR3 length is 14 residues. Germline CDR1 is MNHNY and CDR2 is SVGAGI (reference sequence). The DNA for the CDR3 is TGTGCCAGCAGCCACAGCTTCTCCGTGGACGAGCAGTACTTC. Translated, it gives CASSHSFSVDEQYF.

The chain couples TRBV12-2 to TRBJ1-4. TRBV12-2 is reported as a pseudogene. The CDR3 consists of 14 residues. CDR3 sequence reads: CASPFGATNEKLFF. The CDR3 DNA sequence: TGTGCAAGTCCCTTTGGAGCAACTAATGAAAAACTGTTTTTT.

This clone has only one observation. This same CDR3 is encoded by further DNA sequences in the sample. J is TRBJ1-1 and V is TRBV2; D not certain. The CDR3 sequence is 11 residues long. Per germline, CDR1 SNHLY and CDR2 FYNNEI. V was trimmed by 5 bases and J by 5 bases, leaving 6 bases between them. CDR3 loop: CASSSNTEAFF. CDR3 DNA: TGTGCCAGCAGTTCTAATACTGAAGCTTTCTTT.

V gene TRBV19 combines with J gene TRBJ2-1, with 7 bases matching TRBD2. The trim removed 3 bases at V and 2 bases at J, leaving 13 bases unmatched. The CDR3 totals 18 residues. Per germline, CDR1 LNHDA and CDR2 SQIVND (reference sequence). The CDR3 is CASSMGGDGLVAYNEQFF. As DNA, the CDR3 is TGTGCCAGTAGTATGGGTGGGGACGGACTAGTCGCCTACAATGAGCAGTTCTTC.

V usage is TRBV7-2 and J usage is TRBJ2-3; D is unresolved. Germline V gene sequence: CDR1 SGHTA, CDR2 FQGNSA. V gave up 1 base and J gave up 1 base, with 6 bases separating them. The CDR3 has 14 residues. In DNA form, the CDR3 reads TGTGCCAGCAGCTTAGTTACGGGCACAGATACGCAGTATTTT. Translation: CASSLVTGTDTQYF.

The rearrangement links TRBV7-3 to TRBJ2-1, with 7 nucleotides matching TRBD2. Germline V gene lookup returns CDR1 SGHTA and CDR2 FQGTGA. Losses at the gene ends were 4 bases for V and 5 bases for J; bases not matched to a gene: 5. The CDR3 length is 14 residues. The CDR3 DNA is TGTGCCAGCAGCTGGGGGACTATTGACAATGAGCAGTTCTTC. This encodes CASSWGTIDNEQFF. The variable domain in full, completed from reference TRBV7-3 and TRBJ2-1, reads GAGVSQTPSNKVTEKGKYVELRCDPISGHTALYWYRQSLGQGPEFLIYFQGTGAADDSGLPNDRFFAVRPEGSVSTLKIQRTERGDSAVYLCASSWGTIDNEQFFGPGTRLTVL.

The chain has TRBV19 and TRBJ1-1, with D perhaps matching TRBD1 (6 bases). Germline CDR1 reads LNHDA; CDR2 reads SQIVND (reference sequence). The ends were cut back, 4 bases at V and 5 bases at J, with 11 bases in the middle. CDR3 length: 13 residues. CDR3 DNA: TGTGCCAGTAGTACAGGGGTTTGGACTGAAGCTTTCTTT. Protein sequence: CASSTGVWTEAFF. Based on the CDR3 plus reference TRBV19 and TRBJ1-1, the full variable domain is DGGITQSPKYLFRKEGQNVTLSCEQNLNHDAMYWYRQDPGQGLRLIYYSQIVNDFQKGDIAEGYSVSREKKESFPLTVTSAQKNPTAFYLCASSTGVWTEAFFGQGTRLTVV.

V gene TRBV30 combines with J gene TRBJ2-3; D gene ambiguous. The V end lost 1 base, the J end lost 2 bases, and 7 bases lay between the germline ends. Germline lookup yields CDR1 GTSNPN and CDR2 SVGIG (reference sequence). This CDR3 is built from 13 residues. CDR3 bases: TGTGCCTGGAGTGAACGGGCCACAGATACGCAGTATTTT. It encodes CAWSERATDTQYF.

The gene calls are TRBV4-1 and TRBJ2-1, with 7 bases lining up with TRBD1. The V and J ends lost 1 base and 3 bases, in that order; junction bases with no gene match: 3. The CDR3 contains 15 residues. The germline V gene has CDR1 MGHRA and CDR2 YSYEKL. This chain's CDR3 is CASSQADRSYNEQFF. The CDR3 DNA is TGCGCCAGCAGCCAAGCGGACAGGAGCTACAATGAGCAGTTCTTC.

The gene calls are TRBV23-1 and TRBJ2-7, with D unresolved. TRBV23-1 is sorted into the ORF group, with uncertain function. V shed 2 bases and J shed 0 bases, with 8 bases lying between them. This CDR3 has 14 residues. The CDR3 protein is CASSQGRSSYEQYF. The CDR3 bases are TGCGCCAGCAGTCAAGGCAGGAGCTCCTACGAGCAGTACTTC.

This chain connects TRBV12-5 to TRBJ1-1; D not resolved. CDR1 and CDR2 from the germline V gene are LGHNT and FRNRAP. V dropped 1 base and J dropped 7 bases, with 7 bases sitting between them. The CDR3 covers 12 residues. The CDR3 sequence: CASGLGRVEAFF. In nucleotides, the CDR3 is TGTGCTAGTGGTTTGGGGCGCGTTGAAGCTTTCTTT. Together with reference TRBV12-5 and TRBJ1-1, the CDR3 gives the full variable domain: DARVTQTPRHKVTEMGQEVTMRCQPILGHNTVFWYRQTMMQGLELLAYFRNRAPLDDSGMPKDRFSAEMPDATLATLKIQPSEPRDSAVYFCASGLGRVEAFFGQGTRLTVV.

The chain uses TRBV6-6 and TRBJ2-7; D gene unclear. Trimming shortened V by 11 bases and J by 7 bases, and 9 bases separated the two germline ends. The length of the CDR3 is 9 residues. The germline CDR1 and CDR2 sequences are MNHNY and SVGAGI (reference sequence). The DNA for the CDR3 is TGTGCCTCGTTGTTGGAGCAGTACTTC. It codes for CASLLEQYF.

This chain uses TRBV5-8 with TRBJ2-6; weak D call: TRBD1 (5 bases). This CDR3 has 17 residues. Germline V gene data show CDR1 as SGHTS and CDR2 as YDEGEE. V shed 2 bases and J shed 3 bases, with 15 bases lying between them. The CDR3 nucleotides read TGTGCCAGCAGCTTTACACAGGCTACCCATGGGGCCAACGTCCTGACTTTC. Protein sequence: CASSFTQATHGANVLTF. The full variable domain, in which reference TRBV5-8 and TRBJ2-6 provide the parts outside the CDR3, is EAGVTQSPTHLIKTRGQQATLRCSPISGHTSVYWYQQALGLGLQFLLWYDEGEERNRGNFPPRFSGRQFPNYSSELNVNALELEDSALYLCASSFTQATHGANVLTFGAGSRLTVL.

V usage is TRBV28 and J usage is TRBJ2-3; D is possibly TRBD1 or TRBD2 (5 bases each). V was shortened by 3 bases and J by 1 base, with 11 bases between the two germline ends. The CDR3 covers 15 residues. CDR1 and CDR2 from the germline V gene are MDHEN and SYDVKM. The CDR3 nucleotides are TGTGCCAGCAGTTTTGGGGTGGGGGGCACAGATACGCAGTATTTT. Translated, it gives CASSFGVGGTDTQYF.

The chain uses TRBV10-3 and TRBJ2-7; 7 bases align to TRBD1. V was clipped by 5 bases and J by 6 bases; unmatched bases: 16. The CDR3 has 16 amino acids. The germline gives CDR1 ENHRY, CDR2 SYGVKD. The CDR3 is CAISTRQGHSGLEQYF. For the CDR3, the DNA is TGTGCCATCAGTACAAGACAGGGCCACTCCGGGCTCGAGCAGTACTTC.

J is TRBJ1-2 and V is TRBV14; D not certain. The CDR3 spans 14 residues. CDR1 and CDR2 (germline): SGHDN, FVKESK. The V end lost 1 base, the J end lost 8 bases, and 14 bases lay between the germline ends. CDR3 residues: CASSQGIHPGGYTF. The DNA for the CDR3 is TGTGCCAGCAGCCAAGGTATCCACCCCGGGGGCTACACCTTC.

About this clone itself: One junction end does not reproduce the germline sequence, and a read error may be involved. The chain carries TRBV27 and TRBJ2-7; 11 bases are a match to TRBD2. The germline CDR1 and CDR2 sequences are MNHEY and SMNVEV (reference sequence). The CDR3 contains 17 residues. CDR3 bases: TGTGCCAGCAGTTTACTACTAGCGGGAGTGTGCTCCTACGGGCAGTACTTC. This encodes CASSLLLAGVCSYGQYF.

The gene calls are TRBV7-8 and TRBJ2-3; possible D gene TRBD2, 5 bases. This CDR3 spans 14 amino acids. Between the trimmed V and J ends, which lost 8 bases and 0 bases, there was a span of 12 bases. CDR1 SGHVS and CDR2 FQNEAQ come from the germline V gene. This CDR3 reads CASAVASSTDTQYF. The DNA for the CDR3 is TGTGCCAGCGCTGTGGCTAGCAGCACAGATACGCAGTATTTT. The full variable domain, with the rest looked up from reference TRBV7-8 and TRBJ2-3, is GAGVSQSPRYKVAKRGQDVALRCDPISGHVSLFWYQQALGQGPEFLTYFQNEAQLDKSGLPSDRFFAERPEGSVSTLKIQRTQQEDSAVYLCASAVASSTDTQYFGPGTRLTVL.

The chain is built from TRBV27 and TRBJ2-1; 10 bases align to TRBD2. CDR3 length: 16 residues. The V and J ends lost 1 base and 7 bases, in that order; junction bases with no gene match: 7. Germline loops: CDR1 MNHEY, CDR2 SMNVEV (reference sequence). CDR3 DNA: TGTGCCAGCAGTTTATTTCTAGCGGGAGAGGGGAATGAGCAGTTCTTC. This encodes CASSLFLAGEGNEQFF.

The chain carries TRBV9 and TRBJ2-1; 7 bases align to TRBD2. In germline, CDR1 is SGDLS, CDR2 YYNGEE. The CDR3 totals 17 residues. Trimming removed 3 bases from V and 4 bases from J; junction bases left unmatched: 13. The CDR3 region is CASSAHYRLAAYNEQFF. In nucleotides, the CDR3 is TGTGCCAGCAGCGCCCATTACAGACTAGCTGCGTACAATGAGCAGTTCTTC.

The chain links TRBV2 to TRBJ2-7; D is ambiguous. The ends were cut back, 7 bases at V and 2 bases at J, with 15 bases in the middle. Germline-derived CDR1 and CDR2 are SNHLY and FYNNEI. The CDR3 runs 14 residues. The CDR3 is CASTDPVVTYEQYF. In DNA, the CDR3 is TGTGCCAGCACGGACCCCGTTGTCACCTACGAGCAGTACTTC.